The entry that follows covers one T cell receptor (beta chain) sequence. Unmatched junction bases numbered 5, after V lost 6 bases and J lost 0 bases. The germline V gene encodes CDR1 MNHEY and CDR2 SVGEGT. This CDR3 has 16 amino acids. The data were obtained in a study of blood T cell repertoires in COVID-19. In the authors' methods: Cell counts per sample came from amplifying reference gene primers. TCRdb's copy holds only in-frame clones and misses some; the assay was immunoSEQ multiplex PCR. V, J and clone size are those of that table, while D and trimming were read from the DNA. Found here are 55,000 to 75,000 clones, 84% of them singletons; the top ten hold about 16%.

The sequenced sample consisted of peripheral blood. This chain connects TRBV6-2 or TRBV6-3 to TRBJ1-6; the match to TRBD1 covers 7 bases. This sequence was found in a man aged 55 to 70 with COVID-19, enrolled during active disease. This chain's CDR3 is CASSRDSGSYNSPLHF. The CDR3 nucleotides are TGTGCCAGCAGCAGGGACAGCGGCTCCTATAATTCACCCCTCCACTTT.